The present entry profiles one TCR beta chain with its context. Enrolled during active infection, Seattle patients were then followed longitudinally. Original analysis: Estimation of nucleated cell counts was performed using reference gene primer amplification. Assay: immunoSEQ multiplex PCR; the TCRdb copy retains only in-frame clones and omits some. The V and J calls and clone size were taken over from that table, and D and trimming were inferred from the DNA. The profile shows about 350,000 clones, approximately 89% of them singletons. These data come from a study of blood T cell repertoires in COVID-19. At the level of the study: Both acute and convalescent COVID-19 samples were obtained from the United States, Italy and Spain. PBMCs, B-cell-depleted T cells, or T cells provided the cDNA or gDNA that made up the material.

This TCR was sampled from a woman aged 60-75 years with COVID-19, enrolled during active disease. Sequenced sample: peripheral blood.

In DNA form, the CDR3 reads TGTGCCAGCAGCCGAGACAGGGGGTATCAGCCCCAGCATTTT. Residues: CASSRDRGYQPQHF. The chain is built from TRBV27 and TRBJ1-5; the match to TRBD1 covers 9 bases. Germline values: CDR1 MNHEY, CDR2 SMNVEV (reference sequence). Unmatched junction bases numbered 5, after V lost 6 bases and J lost 5 bases. This CDR3 contains 14 residues.